The 20 T cell receptor beta chains in this list originate from one sample, sequenced in a study of beta chain features in type 1 diabetes. Study results and limitations: TCRB CDR3s were moderately but significantly shorter in Type 1 diabetes patients in all four CD4+ subsets.

The authors reverse transcribed all of the isolated RNA, so sequencing captured expressed TCRB transcripts. TCRdb's table, derived via immunoSEQ multiplex PCR, lists solely in-frame clones and lacks some. The data hold over 600,000 clones, with 9.5% to 15% observed a single time. No antigens are known for them. Sequencing was performed on naive CD4+ T cells from blood. Receptors were obtained from a young man with type 1 diabetes.

The chain has TRBV18 and TRBJ2-1, with 7 bases aligning to TRBD2. V shed 5 bases, J shed 9 bases, and the junction held 1 base outside the gene matches. Looked up from germline, CDR1 is KGHSH and CDR2 is LQKENI. The length of the CDR3 is 11 residues. The CDR3, as DNA: TGTGCCAGCTCAGGACTAGTTGAGCAGTTCTTC. It specifies CASSGLVEQFF.

Only a few counts were recorded for this clone. The chain carries TRBV6-5 and TRBJ1-5; TRBD1 agrees at 7 bases. The CDR3 totals 15 residues. Germline V gene sequence: CDR1 MNHEY, CDR2 SVGAGI. V lost 4 bases, J lost 3 bases, and 6 bases stayed unmatched. CDR3 bases: TGTGCCAGCAGTTCGGGACAGCCTTCCAATCAGCCCCAGCATTTT. It yields the protein CASSSGQPSNQPQHF.

Details on this clone: Other DNA sequences from this sample encode an identical CDR3 as well. The rearrangement links TRBV27 to TRBJ1-5; D is unclear. V lost 1 base, J lost 7 bases, and 5 bases lay in between. CDR3 size: 12 residues. Germline V gives CDR1 MNHEY, CDR2 SMNVEV (reference sequence). The CDR3 loop reads CASSLLGQPQHF. The CDR3 nucleotides are TGTGCCAGCAGTTTATTGGGCCAGCCCCAGCATTTT.

This clone was seen a few times. The rearrangement joins TRBV6-5 to TRBJ2-3, with unresolved D. Between the trimmed V and J ends, which lost 0 bases and 4 bases, there was a span of 5 bases. CDR3 length: 13 amino acids. The V gene's germline CDR1 is MNHEY and CDR2 SVGAGI. In DNA, the CDR3 is TGTGCCAGCAGTTACTCGGCTCCAGATACGCAGTATTTT. It translates to CASSYSAPDTQYF.

This chain uses TRBV25-1 with TRBJ1-4; the D is unclear. In germline, CDR1 is MGHDK, CDR2 SYGVNS. The CDR3 is 14 amino acids. Trimming left V 3 bases short and J 4 bases short, with 9 bases between. CDR3 sequence reads: CASSDPTSNEKLFF. CDR3 DNA sequence: TGTGCCAGCAGTGACCCGACCAGTAATGAAAAACTGTTTTTT.

The V and J genes are TRBV29-1 and TRBJ2-5; D is possibly TRBD1 (6 bases). The germline V gene encodes CDR1 SQVTM and CDR2 ANQGSEA. The CDR3 covers 12 residues. Trimming pared 5 bases from V and 1 base from J, leaving 8 bases between. CDR3 in DNA: TGCAGCGTTTACAGGGTCCAAGAGACCCAGTACTTC. This gives the protein CSVYRVQETQYF.

A note on this clone: Within the sample, other DNA sequences also encode this same CDR3. The chain carries TRBV5-1 and TRBJ2-3; 11 bases fit TRBD2. Trimming cost V 2 bases and J 1 base; bases outside gene matches: 3. This CDR3 comprises 16 residues. Germline V gene lookup returns CDR1 SGHRS and CDR2 YFSETQ. The CDR3 nucleotides read TGCGCCAGCAGCTTAGGGACTAGCGGCGGCACAGATACGCAGTATTTT. Its translation: CASSLGTSGGTDTQYF.

The chain has TRBV6-5 and TRBJ2-2; no clear D gene. There are 15 residues in the CDR3. Per germline, CDR1 MNHEY and CDR2 SVGAGI. V was cut by 2 bases and J by 5 bases, with 12 bases left in between. CDR3 DNA sequence: TGTGCCAGCAGTTACGGTTTATTGGGGACCGGGGAGCTGTTTTTT. Encoded protein: CASSYGLLGTGELFF.

The V gene is TRBV9, the J gene TRBJ1-2; 8 nucleotides match TRBD1. V lost 3 bases, J lost 4 bases, and 5 bases stayed unmatched. The CDR3 is 14 residues long. CDR1 and CDR2 from the germline V gene are SGDLS and YYNGEE. Here the CDR3 reads CASSEQGDAYGYTF. CDR3 nucleotide sequence: TGTGCCAGCAGCGAACAGGGGGATGCCTATGGCTACACCTTC. Drawing the rest from reference TRBV9 and TRBJ1-2, the complete variable domain is DSGVTQTPKHLITATGQRVTLRCSPRSGDLSVYWYQQSLDQGLQFLIQYYNGEERAKGNILERFSAQQFPDLHSELNLSSLELGDSALYFCASSEQGDAYGYTFGSGTRLTVV.

This clone has only a few counts. This sequence joins TRBV2 and TRBJ1-3; D unclear. Germline V lookup: CDR1 SNHLY, CDR2 FYNNEI. Trimming pared 6 bases from V and 2 bases from J, leaving 8 bases between. The CDR3 covers 13 residues. The CDR3 loop is CASSTSPGNTIYF. CDR3 sequence (DNA): TGTGCCAGCAGCACTTCCCCTGGAAACACCATATATTTT.

The gene calls are TRBV6-6 and TRBJ2-7, with 8 bases aligning to TRBD1. The germline gives CDR1 MNHNY, CDR2 SVGAGI (reference sequence). V dropped 2 bases and J dropped 1; count of bases not matched to a gene: 4. The CDR3 length is 15 residues. CDR3 DNA sequence: TGTGCCAGCAGTTACGATAGGGACAGGTCCTACGAGCAGTACTTC. Amino acids: CASSYDRDRSYEQYF.

The chain links TRBV9 to TRBJ1-2; a possible D gene is TRBD1 (5 bases). Germline V gene sequence: CDR1 SGDLS, CDR2 YYNGEE. V was pared by 0 bases and J by 2 bases, with 17 bases between. The CDR3 spans 17 residues. This CDR3 is CASSVDPYGGKNYGYTF. CDR3 sequence (DNA): TGTGCCAGCAGCGTAGACCCCTACGGGGGGAAAAACTATGGCTACACCTTC.

This clone was observed a few times. The chain joins TRBV29-1 to TRBJ2-1; perhaps TRBD2 as D (5 bases). This CDR3 spans 13 amino acids. Trimming shortened V by 3 bases and J by 7 bases, and 13 bases separated the two germline ends. The germline CDR1 and CDR2 sequences are SQVTM and ANQGSEA. The CDR3 coding sequence is TGCAGCGTTGAGGGGTTAGCGAGGAATGAGCAGTTCTTC. Its protein is CSVEGLARNEQFF.

The rearrangement joins TRBV4-3 to TRBJ1-3; D not resolved. V was clipped by 0 bases and J by 6 bases, with 6 bases between them. The CDR3 spans 13 residues. In germline, CDR1 is LGHNA, CDR2 YSLEER. CDR3 amino acids: CASSQDWKNTIYF. DNA of the CDR3: TGCGCCAGCAGCCAAGATTGGAAAAACACCATATATTTT.

The chain combines TRBV11-2 with TRBJ2-7, with D uncertain. The V end lost 2 bases, the J end lost 6 bases, and 8 bases lay between the germline ends. This CDR3 spans 12 amino acids. CDR1 SGHAT and CDR2 FQNNGV come from the germline V gene. The CDR3 sequence is CASSLQAGEQYF. The DNA of the CDR3 is TGTGCCAGCAGCTTACAGGCAGGCGAGCAGTACTTC.

This clone has more than one count but fewer than ten. The chain couples TRBV5-4 to TRBJ2-3; 11 nucleotides match TRBD2. The CDR3 length is 15 residues. V trimming: 3 bases; J trimming: 6 bases; junction bases outside the gene matches: 6. The germline gives CDR1 SGHNT, CDR2 YYREEE (reference sequence). The CDR3 is CASSYHSGGADTQYF. The CDR3 DNA is TGTGCCAGCAGCTACCATAGCGGGGGGGCTGATACGCAGTATTTT. The whole variable domain, remainder taken from reference TRBV5-4 and TRBJ2-3, is ETGVTQSPTHLIKTRGQQVTLRCSSQSGHNTVSWYQQALGQGPQFIFQYYREEENGRGNFPPRFSGLQFPNYSSELNVNALELDDSALYLCASSYHSGGADTQYFGPGTRLTVL.

The chain combines TRBV30 with TRBJ1-2; 8 nucleotides align to TRBD1. The CDR3 loop spans 14 amino acids. The germline gives CDR1 GTSNPN, CDR2 SVGIG (reference sequence). V lost 0 bases and J lost 4; bases outside the gene matches: 4. In DNA, the CDR3 is TGTGCCTGGAGTGTCGGACAGGGTGTCTATGGCTACACCTTC. It encodes CAWSVGQGVYGYTF.

This clone was detected only a few times. CDR3 amino acids: CASSFFGGDTQYF. CDR3 in DNA: TGTGCCAGCAGCTTCTTTGGGGGAGATACGCAGTATTTT. V is TRBV7-8 and J is TRBJ2-3; the D gene could be TRBD1 or TRBD2 (5 bases each). V was pared by 3 bases and J by 5 bases, with 9 bases between. The V gene's germline CDR1 is SGHVS and CDR2 FQNEAQ. The CDR3 contains 13 residues.

This clone was seen a handful of times. V is TRBV28 and J is TRBJ2-3; TRBD2 matches at 9 bases. Germline V CDR1 and CDR2: MDHEN, SYDVKM. CDR3 length equals 14 residues. In DNA form, the CDR3 reads TGTGCAGGTAGCGGGGGCCAGTTCACAGATACGCAGTATTTT. Translating gives CAGSGGQFTDTQYF.

The rearrangement uses TRBV7-8 and TRBJ2-3, with 8 positions matching TRBD1. This CDR3 is built from 15 residues. With 1 base clipped from V and 4 bases from J, the junction kept 4 bases outside the gene matches. Per germline, CDR1 SGHVS and CDR2 FQNEAQ. CDR3 DNA sequence: TGTGCCAGCAGCTTAGTCCAGGGGGCGTCAGATACGCAGTATTTT. Its translation is CASSLVQGASDTQYF.